The next 6 T cell receptor beta chains were all read from a single sample in a study of a mutant IDH1 vaccine in newly diagnosed glioma (TCRdb year 2021). Library construction relied on the immunoSEQ multiplex PCR assay. The table was pulled from immuneACCESS by TCRdb, which kept in-frame rearrangements only. Such tables lose some clones; where checked, under half of the loss comes from unresolved V genes, and the rest has no known cause. The sample table records about 66,000 clones; just over 85% of these occur just once. The top ten clones comprise about 3% of the sample. The sample's time point label, decoded: baseline, week 1 (first vaccination visit). The meaning of the sample's treatment or condition label: pre-vaccination baseline after standard-of-care therapy. The sequencing here drew on PBMCs, taken from a glioma patient treated with radiotherapy, temozolomide or both. Every receptor here comes from a man between 25 and 39 years old with glioma.

The chain links TRBV4-2 to TRBJ1-1; no clear D gene. Looked up from germline, CDR1 is LGHNA and CDR2 is YNFKEQ. V was trimmed by 5 bases and J by 0 bases, leaving 13 bases between them. The CDR3 is 15 amino acids. CDR3 residues: CASSNPGQLNTEAFF. The CDR3 DNA reads as TGTGCCAGCAGCAACCCTGGGCAGCTGAACACTGAAGCTTTCTTT.

This sequence joins TRBV9 and TRBJ2-7, with D unclear. V lost 3 bases to trimming and J lost 3 bases, with 10 bases between them. Germline V CDR1 and CDR2: SGDLS, YYNGEE. The length of the CDR3 is 13 residues. The CDR3 sequence is CASSGDTDYEQYF. Written as DNA, the CDR3 is TGTGCCAGCAGCGGAGACACGGACTACGAGCAGTACTTC.

This clone appeared once. J is TRBJ2-1 and V is TRBV6-6; D not certain. The CDR3 is 14 residues long. Germline-derived CDR1 and CDR2 are MNHNY and SVGAGI (reference sequence). V lost 7 bases and J lost 4, with 14 bases in between. The CDR3 DNA reads TGTGCCAGCAAAAAAGAACAATCATACAATGAGCAGTTCTTC. This encodes CASKKEQSYNEQFF.

The chain employs TRBV21-1 and TRBJ1-5; TRBD1, as called in the table, went unchecked against the DNA. TRBV21-1 constitutes a pseudogene. CDR3 length equals 17 residues. The CDR3 DNA reads as TGTGCCAGCAGCAAAACCCCCGGACAGGGGGCGGATCAGCCCCAGCATTTT. Protein: CASSKTPGQGADQPQHF.

The chain carries TRBV9 and TRBJ2-3; 11 positions match TRBD2. The trim removed 0 bases at V and 5 bases at J, leaving 8 bases unmatched. From germline, CDR1 is SGDLS and CDR2 YYNGEE. The CDR3 spans 17 residues. CDR3 coding DNA: TGTGCCAGCAGCGTAGGGCTAGCGGGGGGCCCGCTAGATACGCAGTATTTT. Translation gives CASSVGLAGGPLDTQYF.

This clone was seen a few times. The rearrangement links TRBV28 to TRBJ2-6, with D unclear. The CDR3 length is 16 residues. Germline CDR1 and CDR2: MDHEN and SYDVKM. Trimming removed 5 bases from V and 0 bases from J, with 11 bases in between. CDR3: CASSPLEDSGANVLTF. The CDR3 DNA reads TGTGCCAGCAGTCCCCTCGAGGACTCTGGGGCCAACGTCCTGACTTTC.